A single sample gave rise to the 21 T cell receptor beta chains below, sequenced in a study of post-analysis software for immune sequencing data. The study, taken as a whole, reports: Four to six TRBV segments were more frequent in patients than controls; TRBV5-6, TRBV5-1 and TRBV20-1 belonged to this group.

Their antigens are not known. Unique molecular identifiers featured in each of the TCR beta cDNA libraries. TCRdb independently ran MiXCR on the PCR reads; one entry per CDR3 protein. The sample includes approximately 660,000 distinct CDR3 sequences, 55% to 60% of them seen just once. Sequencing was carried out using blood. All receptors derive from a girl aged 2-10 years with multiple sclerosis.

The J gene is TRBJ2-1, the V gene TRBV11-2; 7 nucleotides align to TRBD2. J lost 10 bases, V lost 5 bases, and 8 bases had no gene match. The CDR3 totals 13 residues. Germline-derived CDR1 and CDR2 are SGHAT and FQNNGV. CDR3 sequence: CASSLHSSGEQFF. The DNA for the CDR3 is TGTGCCAGCAGCCTACACTCTAGCGGCGAGCAGTTCTTC.

The CDR3 nucleotides read TGTGCCAGCACGCGACTAGCGGGAGGGCCCCCCAATGAGCAGTTCTTC. Encoded protein: CASTRLAGGPPNEQFF. The chain joins TRBV11-2 to TRBJ2-1; 14 bases are a match to TRBD2. CDR1 SGHAT and CDR2 FQNNGV come from the germline V gene. This CDR3 contains 16 residues. With V trimmed by 7 bases and J by 6 bases, 8 bases remained unmatched. Full variable domain (missing parts from reference TRBV11-2 and TRBJ2-1): EAGVAQSPRYKIIEKRQSVAFWCNPISGHATLYWYQQILGQGPKLLIQFQNNGVVDDSQLPKDRFSAERLKGVDSTLKIQPAKLEDSAVYLCASTRLAGGPPNEQFFGPGTRLTVL.

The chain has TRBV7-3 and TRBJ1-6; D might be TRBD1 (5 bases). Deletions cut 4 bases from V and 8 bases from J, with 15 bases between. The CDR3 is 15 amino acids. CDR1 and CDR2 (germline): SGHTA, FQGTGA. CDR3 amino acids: CASSSGVGGDSPLHF. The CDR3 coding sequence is TGTGCCAGCAGCTCCGGCGTGGGAGGGGATTCACCCCTCCACTTT.

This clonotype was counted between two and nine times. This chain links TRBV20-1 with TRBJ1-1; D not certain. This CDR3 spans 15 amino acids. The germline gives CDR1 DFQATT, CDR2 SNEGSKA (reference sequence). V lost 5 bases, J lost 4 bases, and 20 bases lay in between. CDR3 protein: CSAPPPGEGTTEAFF. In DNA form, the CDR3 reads TGCAGTGCTCCCCCCCCTGGGGAGGGAACCACTGAAGCTTTCTTT.

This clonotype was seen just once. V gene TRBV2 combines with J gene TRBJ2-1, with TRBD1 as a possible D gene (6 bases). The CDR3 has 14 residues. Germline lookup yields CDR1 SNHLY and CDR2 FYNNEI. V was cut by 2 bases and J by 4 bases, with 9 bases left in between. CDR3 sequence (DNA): TGTGCCAGCAGTGAACAGGGGTTTTACAATGAGCAGTTCTTC. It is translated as CASSEQGFYNEQFF.

The CDR3 DNA sequence: TGCAGTGCGGTGGCCCGGGAGGGCCTAGCCTACGAGCAGTACTTC. Protein: CSAVAREGLAYEQYF. The chain uses TRBV20-1 and TRBJ2-7, with TRBD2 matching over 8 bases. The CDR3 length is 15 residues. The germline V gene encodes CDR1 DFQATT and CDR2 SNEGSKA (reference sequence). V shed 6 bases and J 2 bases; nucleotides not matched to a gene: 12.

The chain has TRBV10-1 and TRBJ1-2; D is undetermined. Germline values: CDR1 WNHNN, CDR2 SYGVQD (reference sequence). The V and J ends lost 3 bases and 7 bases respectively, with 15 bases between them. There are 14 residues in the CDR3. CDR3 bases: TGCGCCAGCAGTGACCGCCTAACTACGGGTGGCTACACCTTC. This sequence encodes CASSDRLTTGGYTF.

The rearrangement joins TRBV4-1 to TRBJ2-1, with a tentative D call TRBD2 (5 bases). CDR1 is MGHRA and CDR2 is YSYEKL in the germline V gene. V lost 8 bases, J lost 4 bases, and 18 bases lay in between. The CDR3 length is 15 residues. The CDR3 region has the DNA TGCGCCAGCGGACGGACTCGCGGGTTTTACAATGAGCAGTTCTTC. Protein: CASGRTRGFYNEQFF.

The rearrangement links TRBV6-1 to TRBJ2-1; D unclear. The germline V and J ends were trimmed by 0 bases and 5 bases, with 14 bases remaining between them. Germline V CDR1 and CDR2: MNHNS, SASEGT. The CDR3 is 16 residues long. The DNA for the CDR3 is TGTGCCAGCAGTGAAGCGCTGAGTTCACCAAACAATGAGCAGTTCTTC. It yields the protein CASSEALSSPNNEQFF.

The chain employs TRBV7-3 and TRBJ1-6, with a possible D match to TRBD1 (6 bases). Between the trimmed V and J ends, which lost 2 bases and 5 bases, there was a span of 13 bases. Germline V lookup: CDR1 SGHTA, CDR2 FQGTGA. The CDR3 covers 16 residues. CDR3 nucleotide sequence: TGTGCCAGCAGCTTAGAACCCGGGGGCGATAATTCACCCCTCCACTTT. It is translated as CASSLEPGGDNSPLHF.

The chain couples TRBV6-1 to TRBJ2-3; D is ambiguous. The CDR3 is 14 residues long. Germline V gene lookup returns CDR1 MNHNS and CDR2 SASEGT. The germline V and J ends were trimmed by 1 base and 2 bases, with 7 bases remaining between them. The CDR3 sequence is CASSEDRPTDTQYF. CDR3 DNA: TGTGCCAGCAGTGAAGACAGACCCACAGATACGCAGTATTTT.

DNA of the CDR3: TGTGCCAGCAGCAAACGTGGACTAGCGCCTTACAATGAGCAGTTCTTC. Translated: CASSKRGLAPYNEQFF. The V and J genes are TRBV21-1 and TRBJ2-1; TRBD2 is taken as the D call from the table, unchecked against the DNA. TRBV21-1 is a documented pseudogene. The CDR3 consists of 16 residues.

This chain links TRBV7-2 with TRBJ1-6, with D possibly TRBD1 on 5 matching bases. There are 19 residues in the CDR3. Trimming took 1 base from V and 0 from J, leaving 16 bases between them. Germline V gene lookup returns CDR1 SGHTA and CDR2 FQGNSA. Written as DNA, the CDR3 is TGTGCCAGCAGCTTAGTCGGACACCTAAGGAGCTCCTATAATTCACCCCTCCACTTT. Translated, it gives CASSLVGHLRSSYNSPLHF.

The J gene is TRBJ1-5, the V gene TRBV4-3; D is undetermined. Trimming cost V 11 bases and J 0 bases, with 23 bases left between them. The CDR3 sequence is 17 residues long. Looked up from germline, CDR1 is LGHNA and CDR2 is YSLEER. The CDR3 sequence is CAGPLKLGRDSNQPQHF. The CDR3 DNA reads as TGCGCCGGACCCCTAAAGCTGGGAAGGGATAGCAATCAGCCCCAGCATTTT.

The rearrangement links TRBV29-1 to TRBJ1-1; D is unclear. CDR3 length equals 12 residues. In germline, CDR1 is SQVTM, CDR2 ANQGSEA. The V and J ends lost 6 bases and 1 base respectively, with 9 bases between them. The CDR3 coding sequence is TGCAGCGTCCCGGGAGGGAACACTGAAGCTTTCTTT. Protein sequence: CSVPGGNTEAFF.

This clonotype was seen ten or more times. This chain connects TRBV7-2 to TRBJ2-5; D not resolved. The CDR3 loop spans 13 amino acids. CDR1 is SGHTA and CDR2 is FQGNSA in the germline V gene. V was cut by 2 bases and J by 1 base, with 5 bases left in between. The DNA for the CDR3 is TGTGCCAGCAGCTTACTCCCCCAAGAGACCCAGTACTTC. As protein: CASSLLPQETQYF.

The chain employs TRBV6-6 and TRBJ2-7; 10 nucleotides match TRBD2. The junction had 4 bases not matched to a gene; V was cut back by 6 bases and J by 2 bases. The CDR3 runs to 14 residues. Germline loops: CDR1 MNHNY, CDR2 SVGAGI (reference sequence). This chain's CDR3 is CASRGLAAPYEQYF. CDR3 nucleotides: TGTGCCAGCAGAGGACTAGCGGCGCCCTACGAGCAGTACTTC.

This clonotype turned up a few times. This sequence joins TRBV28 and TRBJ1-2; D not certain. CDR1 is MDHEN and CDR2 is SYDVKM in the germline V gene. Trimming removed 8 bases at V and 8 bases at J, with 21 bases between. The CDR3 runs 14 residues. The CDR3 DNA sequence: TGTGCCAGCTGGGAATGGGTCGTCCCGGGGGGCTACACCTTC. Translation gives CASWEWVVPGGYTF.

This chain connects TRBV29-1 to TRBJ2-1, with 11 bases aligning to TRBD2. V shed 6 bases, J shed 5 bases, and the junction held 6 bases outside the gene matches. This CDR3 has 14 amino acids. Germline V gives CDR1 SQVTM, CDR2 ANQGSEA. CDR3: CSVLAGGIDNEQFF. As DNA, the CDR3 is TGCAGCGTCTTAGCGGGAGGGATCGACAATGAGCAGTTCTTC.

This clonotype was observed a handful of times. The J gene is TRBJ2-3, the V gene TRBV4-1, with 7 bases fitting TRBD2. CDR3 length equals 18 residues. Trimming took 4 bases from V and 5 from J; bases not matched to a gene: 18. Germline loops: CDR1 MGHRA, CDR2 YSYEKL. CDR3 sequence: CASSPPLGPRIAGDTQYF. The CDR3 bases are TGCGCCAGCAGCCCCCCCCTGGGGCCAAGAATAGCGGGAGATACGCAGTATTTT.

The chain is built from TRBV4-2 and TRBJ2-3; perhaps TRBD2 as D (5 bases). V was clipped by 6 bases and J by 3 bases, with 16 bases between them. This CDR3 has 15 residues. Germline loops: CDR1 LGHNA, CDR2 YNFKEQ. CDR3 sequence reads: CASRLLVGKTDTQYF. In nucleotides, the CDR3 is TGTGCCAGCAGATTACTAGTTGGGAAAACAGATACGCAGTATTTT.